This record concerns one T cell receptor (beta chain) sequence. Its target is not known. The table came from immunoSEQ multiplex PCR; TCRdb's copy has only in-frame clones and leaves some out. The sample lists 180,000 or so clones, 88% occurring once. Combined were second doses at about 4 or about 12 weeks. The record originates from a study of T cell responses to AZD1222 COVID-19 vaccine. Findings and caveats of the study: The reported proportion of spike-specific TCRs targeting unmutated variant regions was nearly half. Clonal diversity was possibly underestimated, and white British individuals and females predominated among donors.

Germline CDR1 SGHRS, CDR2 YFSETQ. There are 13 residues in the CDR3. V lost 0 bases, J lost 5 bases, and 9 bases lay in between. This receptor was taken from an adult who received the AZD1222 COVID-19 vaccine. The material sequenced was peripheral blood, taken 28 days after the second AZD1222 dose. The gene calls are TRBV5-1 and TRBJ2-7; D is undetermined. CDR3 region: CASSLGGSNEQYF. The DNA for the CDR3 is TGCGCCAGCAGCTTGGGGGGAAGTAACGAGCAGTACTTC.